The present T cell receptor (beta chain) was sequenced within a study of cytomegalovirus exposure and HLA in healthy donors. Overall study findings and caveats: Most TCR beta V segments were productive about 87% or about 30% of the time in an earlier analysis. A list of roughly 180 TCR beta chains associated with cytomegalovirus was given. Reportedly, diagnosis of cytomegalovirus status by the classifier showed high specificity and sensitivity.

Use of 60 Vbeta and 13 Jbeta primers characterized the PCR. Repertoires were generated with immunoSEQ multiplex PCR, while TCRdb's copy carries only in-frame clones and drops some. The table includes some 130,000 clones, around 10% detected once. The CDR3 has 14 amino acids. The V gene's germline CDR1 is SGHRS and CDR2 YFSETQ. The ends lost 6 bases at V and 1 base at J; junction bases unmatched: 6. This clone showed up just a few times. Its target is not known. The receptor's source is a man aged 50-60 years in good health and CMV-seronegative. The chain employs TRBV5-1 and TRBJ2-5, with 7 bases identical to TRBD2. The sequenced sample consisted of PBMCs. The CDR3 DNA sequence: TGCGCCAGCAACCGGGGGGAGACCCAAGAGACCCAGTACTTC. As protein: CASNRGETQETQYF.